This T cell receptor beta chain was sequenced for a study of T cell responses to AZD1222 COVID-19 vaccine. Study findings and constraints: Spike-specific TCR depth and breadth grew after two AZD1222 doses. Unmutated variant regions are reportedly targeted by nearly half of spike-specific TCRs.

Profiling relied on immunoSEQ multiplex PCR, and the TCRdb table lists in-frame clones only, not all of them. The repertoire holds about 180,000 clones, with 85% to 95% as singletons. With regard to this clone: Its antigen remains unknown.

Sequences were derived from peripheral blood, sampled 28 days after the second AZD1222 dose. The receptor's source is an adult who received the AZD1222 COVID-19 vaccine.

Here the CDR3 reads CASENGQGNYNEQFF. In nucleotides, the CDR3 is TGTGCCAGCGAAAATGGACAGGGGAACTACAATGAGCAGTTCTTC. This chain connects TRBV5-4 to TRBJ2-1; 9 nucleotides agree with TRBD1. Germline CDR1 reads SGHNT; CDR2 reads YYREEE (reference sequence). This CDR3 region has 15 residues. J lost 3 bases, V lost 7 bases, and 8 bases had no gene match.